This entry features one TCR beta chain sequence. V trimming: 4 bases; J trimming: 8 bases; junction bases outside the gene matches: 7. Germline values: CDR1 MNHEY, CDR2 SVGAGI. The CDR3 is 13 residues long. The sample belongs to a study of T cell changes during pregnancy in multiple sclerosis. Profiled with immunoSEQ multiplex PCR; TCRdb holds only in-frame clones, not every one. The sample carries 90,000 to 120,000 clones, roughly 90% recorded once. This sample comprised peripheral blood, obtained after pregnancy. The receptor was isolated from a female donor with multiple sclerosis, enrolled in a pregnancy study. The chain employs TRBV6-5 and TRBJ1-2; 7 positions agree with TRBD1. The CDR3 spells CASSFRQGGGYTF. Written as DNA, the CDR3 is TGTGCCAGCAGTTTTCGACAGGGTGGAGGCTACACCTTC.